Each of the 12 T cell receptor beta chains below was sequenced from the same sample in a study of regulatory T cells in long-lasting Graves disease. Time point meaning: newly diagnosed GD, antithyroid drugs for less than 3 months. There was RNA extracted from PBMCs, and the TCR library was made from it. Both iRepertoire HTBI primers and Arm-PCR of CDR3 regions were used to build the TCR beta libraries. TCRdb re-derived calls from the multiplex PCR reads in MiXCR, one entry per CDR3 protein. The data hold hundreds of thousands of distinct CDR3 sequences, with 15% to 20% observed a single time. This sample also appeared in a second study, on T cells in Graves' hyperthyroidism and ophthalmopathy.

The input for sequencing was peripheral blood mononuclear cells (PBMCs), taken at new diagnosis, from a patient treated with antithyroid drugs. Receptors originate from a woman younger than 45 with Graves disease.

This chain connects TRBV9 to TRBJ2-1, with 7 bases fitting TRBD2. CDR1 and CDR2 from the germline V gene are SGDLS and YYNGEE. V gave up 0 bases and J gave up 7 bases; unmatched junction bases: 10. CDR3 length equals 16 residues. In nucleotides, the CDR3 is TGTGCCAGCAGCGTAGACTCGGGGCGGGAGAGGAATGAGCAGTTCTTC. Its protein product is CASSVDSGRERNEQFF.

This chain joins TRBV4-1 and TRBJ2-7, with D maybe TRBD1 (5 bases). Germline V gene data show CDR1 as MGHRA and CDR2 as YSYEKL. With 1 base removed from V and 0 bases from J, the gap between germline ends came to 13 bases. CDR3 size: 16 residues. CDR3 in amino acids: CASSQVIQGVSYEQYF. In DNA, the CDR3 is TGCGCCAGCAGCCAAGTGATCCAGGGTGTCTCCTACGAGCAGTACTTC.

The V call is TRBV18, the J call TRBJ2-7; tentatively, D is TRBD2 (5 bases). The CDR3 length is 14 residues. V was trimmed by 2 bases and J by 5 bases, leaving 13 bases between them. Germline V gene lookup returns CDR1 KGHSH and CDR2 LQKENI. DNA for the CDR3: TGTGCCAGCTCACCAACTAGGTTGCGCGACGAGCAGTACTTC. As protein: CASSPTRLRDEQYF.

This clonotype has ten or more counts. This chain joins TRBV7-3 and TRBJ2-5; D ambiguous. V shed 5 bases and J shed 5 bases, with 18 bases lying between them. CDR1 SGHTA and CDR2 FQGTGA come from the germline V gene. This CDR3 spans 15 amino acids. CDR3 bases: TGTGCCAGCAGCGAGACACAAGGCTATATGGAGACCCAGTACTTC. Translated, it gives CASSETQGYMETQYF.

This clonotype showed up many times. The chain employs TRBV30 and TRBJ1-1; D gene unclear. The CDR3 runs 14 residues. V was trimmed by 2 bases and J by 5 bases, leaving 15 bases between them. Looked up from germline, CDR1 is GTSNPN and CDR2 is SVGIG (reference sequence). The CDR3 bases are TGTGCCTGGAGTCCTGGGTCTGGTTGGACTGAAGCTTTCTTT. Translation: CAWSPGSGWTEAFF.

This clonotype was observed a few times. CDR3 sequence (DNA): TGTGCCAGCTCACCAGGGACGAACACTGAAGCTTTCTTT. As protein: CASSPGTNTEAFF. V and J are TRBV18 and TRBJ1-1; D is possibly TRBD1 (5 bases). Germline CDR1 KGHSH, CDR2 LQKENI. The germline V and J ends were trimmed by 2 bases and 1 base, with 5 bases remaining between them. CDR3 size: 13 residues.

The genes are TRBV9 and TRBJ1-6; D gene uncertain. CDR1 is SGDLS and CDR2 is YYNGEE in the germline V gene. The CDR3 sequence is 15 residues long. The germline V and J ends were trimmed by 4 bases and 5 bases, with 13 bases remaining between them. The CDR3 sequence is CASSSRARDNSPLHF. The CDR3 DNA reads as TGTGCCAGCAGCTCTAGGGCGCGGGATAATTCACCCCTCCACTTT.

J is TRBJ1-6 and V is TRBV6-1; D gene unclear. The CDR3 is 13 amino acids. V lost 6 bases, J lost 6 bases, and 9 bases lay in between. The germline V gene encodes CDR1 MNHNS and CDR2 SASEGT. CDR3 sequence: CASREQVNSPLHF. CDR3 DNA: TGTGCCAGCAGGGAGCAGGTTAATTCACCCCTCCACTTT.

In this sample, this clonotype turned up many times. The V call is TRBV7-2, the J call TRBJ1-5, with D perhaps matching TRBD1 (6 bases). Germline CDR1 SGHTA, CDR2 FQGNSA. The V and J ends lost 2 bases and 1 base respectively, with 12 bases between them. This CDR3 contains 16 residues. CDR3: CASSLRPGVSNQPQHF. CDR3 coding DNA: TGTGCCAGCAGCTTACGCCCAGGGGTAAGCAATCAGCCCCAGCATTTT.

This clonotype was observed many times. The CDR3 DNA reads TGTGCCAGCAGCCAAGGACATCGAGATAGCGGAAGGATCTACGAGCAGTACTTC. Protein product: CASSQGHRDSGRIYEQYF. V usage is TRBV14 and J usage is TRBJ2-7, with TRBD2 as a possible D gene (6 bases). V lost 1 base and J 3 bases, leaving 22 bases between the germline ends. CDR1 is SGHDN, CDR2 FVKESK, per germline. The CDR3 covers 18 residues.

The chain couples TRBV10-3 to TRBJ1-2; D gene ambiguous. The CDR3 spans 14 residues. Germline loops: CDR1 ENHRY, CDR2 SYGVKD. V lost 2 bases, J lost 4 bases, and 11 bases lay in between. The CDR3 DNA is TGTGCCATCAGTGAGGTGTCAGGTGCCTATGGCTACACCTTC. Translation: CAISEVSGAYGYTF.

The DNA of the CDR3 is TGTGCCAGCAGTTGGGCGGGCTATATCTCCTACGAGCAGTACTTC. As protein: CASSWAGYISYEQYF. This chain joins TRBV12-3 or TRBV12-4 and TRBJ2-7; tentatively, D is TRBD2 (5 bases). The CDR3 has 15 residues. Trimming shortened V by 4 bases and J by 0 bases, and 13 bases separated the two germline ends.